This passage covers 15 T cell receptor beta chains from one sample sequenced in a study of siplizumab effects on memory and regulatory T cells. The data were produced by immunoSEQ multiplex PCR, yet TCRdb's version contains in-frame clones alone and is incomplete. The table shows 80,000 to 95,000 clones, with 95% occurring only once. Specimen: CD8+ T cells sorted from blood. Receptors originate from a human donor in good health.

The rearrangement links TRBV10-3 to TRBJ2-2, with D perhaps matching TRBD2 (6 bases). The CDR3 sequence is 17 residues long. V gave up 6 bases and J gave up 3 bases, with 20 bases separating them. Germline CDR1 is ENHRY and CDR2 is SYGVKD. The CDR3 DNA reads TGTGCCATCAGATACGAGGAAACGGGGGACCACACCGGGGAGCTGTTTTTT. This codes for CAIRYEETGDHTGELFF.

The V call is TRBV6-1, the J call TRBJ1-3; weak D call: TRBD1 (6 bases). V was clipped by 1 base and J by 3 bases, with 13 bases between them. The V gene's germline CDR1 is MNHNS and CDR2 SASEGT. The CDR3 runs to 16 residues. Here the CDR3 reads CASSEEPGHNGNTIYF. In nucleotides, the CDR3 is TGTGCCAGCAGTGAAGAGCCGGGACACAATGGAAACACCATATATTTT.

The chain employs TRBV5-4 and TRBJ2-7, with a possible D match to TRBD1 (5 bases). Trimming shortened V by 1 base and J by 5 bases, and 10 bases separated the two germline ends. The CDR3 spans 13 residues. CDR1 is SGHNT and CDR2 is YYREEE in the germline V gene (reference sequence). CDR3 DNA: TGTGCCAGCAGCTTGAGGGGATTCGACGAGCAGTACTTC. Its protein is CASSLRGFDEQYF.

J is TRBJ2-1 and V is TRBV12-5; 9 positions match TRBD2. This CDR3 is 18 amino acids long. V shed 0 bases and J 3 bases; nucleotides not matched to a gene: 9. Germline CDR1 and CDR2: LGHNT and FRNRAP. CDR3 residues: CASGLVASGENVYNEQFF. The CDR3 DNA sequence: TGTGCTAGTGGTTTGGTGGCTAGCGGGGAAAACGTCTACAATGAGCAGTTCTTC.

The chain joins TRBV5-6 to TRBJ2-1; TRBD1 or TRBD2 may be the D gene (6 bases each). V gave up 2 bases and J gave up 4 bases, with 13 bases separating them. The CDR3 sequence is 15 residues long. Germline CDR1 and CDR2: SGHDT and YYEEEE. As DNA, the CDR3 is TGTGCCAGCAGCTTAGGGGGGCAGGGATACAATGAGCAGTTCTTC. Amino acids: CASSLGGQGYNEQFF.

This sequence joins TRBV28 and TRBJ2-7, with 7 nucleotides matching TRBD2. Germline V gene data show CDR1 as MDHEN and CDR2 as SYDVKM. CDR3 length equals 14 residues. After removal of 6 bases from V and 2 bases from J, the junction contained 7 bases not matched to a gene. The CDR3 region has the DNA TGTGCCAGCAGCCCTGGCGGGGGTCCCTACGAGCAGTACTTC. It is translated as CASSPGGGPYEQYF.

This clone was recorded once. CDR3 sequence: CSVGRENTYEQYF. The CDR3 coding sequence is TGCAGCGTTGGCCGTGAGAATACCTACGAGCAGTACTTC. The chain employs TRBV29-1 and TRBJ2-7; no reliable D call. Trimming shortened V by 4 bases and J by 2 bases, and 12 bases separated the two germline ends. CDR1 is SQVTM and CDR2 is ANQGSEA in the germline V gene. The CDR3 contains 13 residues.

The chain links TRBV27 to TRBJ1-5; TRBD1 agrees at 7 bases. This CDR3 is 18 amino acids long. With 7 bases clipped from V and 4 bases from J, the junction kept 19 bases outside the gene matches. CDR1 MNHEY and CDR2 SMNVEV come from the germline V gene (reference sequence). The CDR3 coding sequence is TGTGCCAGCAAAATTCGGACAGGAGTTCAGTACCTGAATCAGCCCCAGCATTTT. Protein sequence: CASKIRTGVQYLNQPQHF.

This clone was counted once. The DNA of the CDR3 is TGTGCCATCAGTGAGCTCGGGGGAGATACGCAGTATTTT. Encoded protein: CAISELGGDTQYF. The chain employs TRBV10-3 and TRBJ2-3, with D tentatively TRBD2 (6 bases). With 2 bases removed from V and 5 bases from J, the gap between germline ends came to 8 bases. The CDR3 has 13 residues. The V gene's germline CDR1 is ENHRY and CDR2 SYGVKD.

The rearrangement links TRBV14 to TRBJ2-7; 7 bases line up with TRBD2. Germline CDR1 and CDR2: SGHDN and FVKESK. V lost 1 base to trimming and J lost 0 bases; unmatched junction nucleotides: 3. The CDR3 totals 15 residues. DNA of the CDR3: TGTGCCAGCAGCCAAGGGCGCGGGAGCTCCTACGAGCAGTACTTC. Translated: CASSQGRGSSYEQYF.

The chain employs TRBV29-1 and TRBJ2-1; 10 bases agree with TRBD1. The germline V gene encodes CDR1 SQVTM and CDR2 ANQGSEA. The V segment lost 6 bases and the J segment 10 bases; nucleotides outside the gene matches: 9. The CDR3 totals 13 residues. In DNA, the CDR3 is TGCAGCGTGGCTGACAGGGGGCAGGGGGAGCAGTTCTTC. Translating it yields CSVADRGQGEQFF.

The gene calls are TRBV9 and TRBJ1-1; TRBD1 matches at 7 bases. This CDR3 comprises 14 residues. The germline V gene encodes CDR1 SGDLS and CDR2 YYNGEE. V shed 3 bases and J 6 bases; nucleotides not matched to a gene: 8. DNA of the CDR3: TGTGCCAGCAGCGGAGGTACAGGGGCTTCTGAAGCTTTCTTT. This sequence encodes CASSGGTGASEAFF.

Comment on this clone: One end of the junction fails to match germline, which may point to a read error. This chain joins TRBV7-7 and TRBJ2-1; 7 bases are a match to TRBD2. The CDR3 totals 16 residues. From germline, CDR1 is SSHAT and CDR2 FNYEAQ (reference sequence). CDR3 in amino acids: CASSLTSASSYNEQFF. The CDR3 DNA sequence: TGTGCTAGCAGCCTTACTAGCGCTAGCTCCTACAATGAGCAGTTCTTC.

This chain joins TRBV4-1 and TRBJ2-1; TRBD2 agrees at 8 bases. Trimming took 7 bases from V and 6 from J; bases not matched to a gene: 8. Per the germline V gene, CDR1 is MGHRA and CDR2 is YSYEKL. This CDR3 has 14 amino acids. The CDR3 nucleotides read TGCGCCAGCAAACCAGCGGGAGTCGGCAATGAGCAGTTCTTC. This sequence encodes CASKPAGVGNEQFF.

The rearrangement links TRBV19 to TRBJ2-1, with 8 bases identical to TRBD2. Germline CDR1 and CDR2: LNHDA and SQIVND (reference sequence). This CDR3 comprises 16 residues. With 3 bases clipped from V and 0 bases from J, the junction kept 4 bases outside the gene matches. The CDR3 nucleotides read TGTGCCAGTAGTATTAGCGGGGCCTTCTCCTACAATGAGCAGTTCTTC. Amino acid sequence: CASSISGAFSYNEQFF.